This TCR beta chain was recovered during a study of glioma-infiltrating T cells after dendritic cell vaccination. On the study more broadly: The vaccine used monocyte-derived dendritic cells pulsed overnight with autologous tumor lysate. Patients received three intradermal dendritic cell vaccine injections at biweekly intervals.

Amplification used 60 V beta primers and 13 J beta primers. Libraries were prepared by immunoSEQ multiplex PCR; TCRdb keeps only in-frame clonotypes and omits some of them. The sample contains about 92,000 clones, just over 85% of which appear only once. The V end was cut by 3 bases, the J end by 3 bases, with 9 bases between. Per the germline V gene, CDR1 is MDHEN and CDR2 is SYDVKM. This CDR3 is 13 amino acids long. This specimen was blood, taken before dendritic cell vaccination. The rearrangement links TRBV28 to TRBJ2-7; D is unresolved. The sequence came from a human donor with glioblastoma. CDR3 sequence (DNA): TGTGCCAGCAGTTTCTCCCGCTACTACGAGCAGTACTTC. Its protein is CASSFSRYYEQYF.